This is a list of T cell receptor beta chains from one sample in a study of T cell responses to AZD1222 COVID-19 vaccine. The protocol was immunoSEQ multiplex PCR, while the TCRdb copy is restricted to in-frame clones and leaves out a portion. The profile shows some 150,000 clones, about 81% of them singletons. The specimen was peripheral blood, collected on day 0 of MenACWY control vaccination. These receptors were taken from an adult in good health. The CDR3 runs from the conserved cysteine through the conserved F or W. D genes are given only for firm matches. Size values are once, few and many counts, or a class for expanded clones, and some rows have none.

length	size	V	J	D	DNA	CDR3
17	-	TRBV18	TRBJ1-1	-	TGTGCCAGCTCACCACCGAGGGGTGGGTACGAGGACACTGAAGCTTTCTTT	CASSPPRGGYEDTEAFF
14	-	TRBV2	TRBJ1-1	-	TGTGCCAGCAGGAAGGAGGGTGGGAACACTGAAGCTTTCTTT	CASRKEGGNTEAFF
15	-	TRBV6-5	TRBJ2-7	TRBD2	TGTGCCAGCACCCCCCCCCGGGGGGGGGCTTACGAGCAGTACTTC	CASTPPRGGAYEQYF
15	-	TRBV11-2	TRBJ2-2	TRBD1	TGTGCCAGCAGCTCGCCGGGACAGGAGGCCGGGGAGCTGTTTTTT	CASSSPGQEAGELFF
16	few	TRBV3-1/TRBV3-2	TRBJ1-5	TRBD1	TGTGCCAGCAGCCAATCGGGACAGGCCGCGAATCAGCCCCAGCATTTT	CASSQSGQAANQPQHF
13	-	TRBV7-3	TRBJ1-1	-	TGTGCCAGCAGCTCCATCCCTCGGGTCCAAGCTTTCTTT	CASSSIPRVQAFF
14	-	TRBV6-5	TRBJ2-2	-	TGTGCCAGCAGAAACACGGGGGTTACCGGGGAGCTGTTTTTT	CASRNTGVTGELFF
12	-	TRBV27	TRBJ1-2	-	TGTGCCAGCAGTCAGGGAGGAGTTGGCTACACCTTC	CASSQGGVGYTF
15	few	TRBV5-4	TRBJ2-3	TRBD1	TGTGCCAGCAGCCCCGGGGACAGGGGTACAGATACGCAGTATTTT	CASSPGDRGTDTQYF
13	-	TRBV7-3	TRBJ1-1	-	TGTGCCAGCAGCCCCCTAGGGAGCGCTGAAGCTTTCTTT	CASSPLGSAEAFF
15	-	TRBV3-1/TRBV3-2	TRBJ1-6	TRBD1	TGTGCCAGCAGCCGCAACGGACAGGGAGTGTCACCCCTCCACTTT	CASSRNGQGVSPLHF
14	-	TRBV5-1	TRBJ1-1	TRBD1	TGCGCCAGCAGCATGGATGGACAGGGGTCCGGAGCTTTCTTT	CASSMDGQGSGAFF
11	-	TRBV20-1	TRBJ1-2	-	TGCAGTGCTCCCTCCGAGGTGGGCTACACCTTC	CSAPSEVGYTF
14	-	TRBV28	TRBJ2-3	-	TGTGCCAGCAGTTTAGGTCTAGGGGGAGATACGCAGTATTTT	CASSLGLGGDTQYF
16	many	TRBV7-9	TRBJ1-3	-	TGTGCCAGCAGCCCCCGACCGGACAGTTCTGGAAACACCATATATTTT	CASSPRPDSSGNTIYF
15	-	TRBV19	TRBJ1-1	-	TGTGCCAGTAGATTCCAGTCAATTGCGAACACTGAAGCTTTCTTT	CASRFQSIANTEAFF
16	few	TRBV9	TRBJ2-1	-	TGTGCCAGCAGTGAATTCGGGGGCGGGTCCTACAATGAGCAGTTCTTC	CASSEFGGGSYNEQFF
16	-	TRBV15	TRBJ2-1	-	TGTGCCACCAGCAGAGACGCACTGAGCTCCTACAATGAGCAGTTCTTC	CATSRDALSSYNEQFF
14	-	TRBV10-3	TRBJ2-1	-	TGTGCCATCAGGAGCTTCGGGACTTACAATGAGCAGTTCTTC	CAIRSFGTYNEQFF
14	-	TRBV5-6	TRBJ1-3	-	TGTGCCAGCAGCTCGAGTAAGATGGGAAACACCATATATTTT	CASSSSKMGNTIYF
16	-	TRBV5-4	TRBJ1-2	TRBD1	TGTGCCAGCAGCCAGGGGACAGGGGAGGCGGCTTATGGCTACACCTTC	CASSQGTGEAAYGYTF
13	-	TRBV12-3/TRBV12-4	TRBJ1-2	-	TGTGCCTTAAGGGACACGGGGGACTATGGCTACACCTTC	CALRDTGDYGYTF
13	many	TRBV5-4	TRBJ2-1	-	TGTGCCAGCAGCTTGGCCGGCCGGGATGAGCAGTTCTTC	CASSLAGRDEQFF
15	-	TRBV11-2	TRBJ2-1	-	TGTGCCAGCAGCTTAGAGGCAGGGACCTACAATGAGCAGTTCTTC	CASSLEAGTYNEQFF
15	-	TRBV10-1	TRBJ2-7	TRBD2	TGCGCCAGCAGGGGGGGACTAAGCGGGGCCTACGAGCAGTACTTC	CASRGGLSGAYEQYF
14	-	TRBV12-5	TRBJ1-3	-	TGTGCTAGTGGTGAGGGACACGGTCCAAACACCATATATTTT	CASGEGHGPNTIYF
16	-	TRBV4-1	TRBJ1-1	-	TGCGCCAGCAGCCAAGGTGCAGAGTTCTTGAACACTGAAGCTTTCTTT	CASSQGAEFLNTEAFF
12	-	TRBV10-2	TRBJ1-1	-	TGCGCCAGCACGGGGGGCTACACTGAAGCTTTCTTT	CASTGGYTEAFF
14	-	TRBV19	TRBJ1-4	-	TGTGCCAGTAGCAAGCTTCAGACAAATGAAAAACTGTTTTTT	CASSKLQTNEKLFF
16	-	TRBV7-3	TRBJ2-1	TRBD2	TGTGCCAGCAGCTCGGCCGGGACTAGCGGCCTTATTGAGCAGTTCTTC	CASSSAGTSGLIEQFF
13	-	TRBV6-6	TRBJ1-5	-	TGTGCCGTTGGACAGAATAGCAATCAGCCCCAGCATTTT	CAVGQNSNQPQHF
14	once	TRBV7-6	TRBJ2-5	-	TGTGCCAGCAGCTTTGGGCAGGGTCTAGAGACCCAGTACTTC	CASSFGQGLETQYF
12	-	TRBV29-1	TRBJ2-3	-	TGCAGCACCCGGAAGGGCACAGATACGCAGTATTTT	CSTRKGTDTQYF
11	-	TRBV2	TRBJ2-5	TRBD2	TGTGCCAGCAGGACTAGCGGGGGGGACTACTTC	CASRTSGGDYF
16	-	TRBV5-6	TRBJ2-3	TRBD2	TGTGCCAGCAGCCTCCCCGGGGGAGGGACTAGGCTTACGCAGTATTTT	CASSLPGGGTRLTQYF
15	-	TRBV6-4	TRBJ2-3	-	TGTGCCAGCAGTGACTCTCCGGGGGGCACAGATACGCAGTATTTT	CASSDSPGGTDTQYF